The text below deals with one T cell receptor beta chain. The antigen is unknown. Clones were sequenced by immunoSEQ multiplex PCR, and TCRdb holds only the in-frame ones, with some missing. The sample yields more than 13,000 clones, approximately 91% seen once. The sample originates from a study of T cell repertoires and Cas9 in healthy adults. Study at large: CD4 and CD8 compartments: SpCas9-reactive T cells profiled for potency, cytotoxicity, lineage. Notes on the study in general: SpCas9-reactive effector T cells were reportedly restrained in vitro by SpCas9-reactive regulatory T cells.

This CDR3 comprises 14 residues. The ends lost 7 bases at V and 2 bases at J; junction bases unmatched: 7. The germline V gene encodes CDR1 SNHLY and CDR2 FYNNEI. The chain carries TRBV2 and TRBJ2-7, with TRBD1 identical over 8 bases. The sample comprised Tregs (CD4+, CD25+, CD127-, CD137-, CD154-) from PBMCs; culture status not recorded. The source is a human donor in good health. DNA for the CDR3: TGTGCCAGCACACCGGACAGGGCGGCCTACGAGCAGTACTTC. Translated, it gives CASTPDRAAYEQYF.